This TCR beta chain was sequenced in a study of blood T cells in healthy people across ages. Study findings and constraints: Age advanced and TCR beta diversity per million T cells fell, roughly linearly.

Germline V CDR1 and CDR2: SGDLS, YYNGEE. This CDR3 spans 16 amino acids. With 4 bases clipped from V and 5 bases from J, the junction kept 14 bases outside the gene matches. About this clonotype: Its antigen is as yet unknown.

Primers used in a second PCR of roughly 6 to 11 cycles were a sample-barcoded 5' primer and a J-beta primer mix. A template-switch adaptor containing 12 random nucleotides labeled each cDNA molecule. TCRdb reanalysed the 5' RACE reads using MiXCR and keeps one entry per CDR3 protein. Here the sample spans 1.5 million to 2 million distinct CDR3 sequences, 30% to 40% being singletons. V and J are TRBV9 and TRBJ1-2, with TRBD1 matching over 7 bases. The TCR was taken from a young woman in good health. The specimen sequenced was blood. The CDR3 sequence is CASSSGTARLLYGYTF. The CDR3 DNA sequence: TGTGCCAGCAGCTCCGGGACAGCCAGGTTGCTTTATGGCTACACCTTC.